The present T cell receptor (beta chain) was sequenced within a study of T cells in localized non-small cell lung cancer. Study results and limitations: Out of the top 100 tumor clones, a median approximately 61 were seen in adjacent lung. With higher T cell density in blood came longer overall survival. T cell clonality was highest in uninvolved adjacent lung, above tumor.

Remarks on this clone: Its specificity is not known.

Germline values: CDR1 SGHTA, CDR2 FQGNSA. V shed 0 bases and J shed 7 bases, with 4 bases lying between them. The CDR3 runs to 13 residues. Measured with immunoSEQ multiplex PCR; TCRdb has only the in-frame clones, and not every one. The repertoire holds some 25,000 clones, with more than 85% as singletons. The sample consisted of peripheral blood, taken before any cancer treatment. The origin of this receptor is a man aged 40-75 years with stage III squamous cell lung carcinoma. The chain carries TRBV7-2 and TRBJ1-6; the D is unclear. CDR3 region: CASSLAGNSPLHF. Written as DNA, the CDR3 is TGTGCCAGCAGCTTAGCGGGAAATTCACCCCTCCACTTT.